This TCR beta chain is from a study of T cell responses to AZD1222 COVID-19 vaccine. Study results and limitations: The span of vaccine-associated CD4 TCRs extended across spike, with dominance at 160-218 and 743-854. A mostly white British donor set with more females was recruited, and clonal diversity was possibly underestimated.

Investigators merged groups given second doses at roughly 4 or roughly 12 weeks. The CDR3 contains 15 residues. Germline V gene data show CDR1 as MNHNY and CDR2 as SVGAGI (reference sequence). V gave up 7 bases and J gave up 8 bases; unmatched junction bases: 7. Some clones are missing from TCRdb's copy, which holds only in-frame ones; the method was immunoSEQ multiplex PCR. The repertoire holds more than 75,000 clones, with roughly 80% as singletons. On this clone itself: Its antigen is not identified.

The sequencing used peripheral blood, collected 28 days after the second AZD1222 dose. The clonotype comes from an adult who received the AZD1222 COVID-19 vaccine. This chain joins TRBV6-6 and TRBJ1-6; TRBD1 agrees at 11 bases. This CDR3 is CASKERTGGYSPLHF. The CDR3 DNA sequence: TGTGCCAGCAAGGAACGGACAGGGGGCTATTCACCCCTCCACTTT.